The 29 T cell receptor beta chains listed next were all sequenced from one sample in a study of T cells after yellow fever vaccination. Via MiXCR, TCRdb re-called the 5' RACE reads, giving one row per CDR3 protein. The profile shows over 110,000 distinct CDR3 sequences, around 7.7% of them singletons. Source: CD4+ T cells sorted from PBMCs, taken 5 days after the yellow fever booster vaccination. The receptors derive from a man younger than 45 who received the YFV17D yellow fever vaccine.

This clonotype was detected ten times or more. This chain joins TRBV4-2 and TRBJ2-7; 14 positions agree with TRBD2. Looked up from germline, CDR1 is LGHNA and CDR2 is YNFKEQ. With 3 bases clipped from V and 2 bases from J, the junction kept 0 bases outside the gene matches. There are 15 residues in the CDR3. The CDR3 here is CASSQTSGRAYEQYF. The CDR3 DNA is TGTGCCAGCAGCCAGACTAGCGGGAGGGCCTACGAGCAGTACTTC.

There are many counts of this clonotype. The chain combines TRBV12-3 or TRBV12-4 with TRBJ2-3; TRBD1 or TRBD2 may be the D gene (5 bases each). The ends were cut back, 3 bases at V and 5 bases at J, with 15 bases in the middle. This CDR3 contains 15 residues. The CDR3 reads CASSFGQGRGDTQYF. For the CDR3, the DNA is TGTGCCAGCAGTTTTGGTCAGGGCCGGGGAGATACGCAGTATTTT.

This clonotype was seen many times. The chain recombines TRBV20-1 with TRBJ2-3; D is uncertain. Germline CDR1 and CDR2: DFQATT and SNEGSKA (reference sequence). Trimming removed 6 bases from V and 6 bases from J, with 10 bases in between. The CDR3 extends over 11 amino acids. As DNA, the CDR3 is TGCAGTGCCTCGAAAAAGGATACGCAGTATTTT. The encoded protein is CSASKKDTQYF.

This clonotype was counted many times. CDR3 DNA sequence: TGTGCCAGCAGCGCTAAGAGGGGGACCTCTGGAAACACCATATATTTT. This gives the protein CASSAKRGTSGNTIYF. The rearrangement joins TRBV7-2 to TRBJ1-3, with a tentative D call TRBD1 (6 bases). The germline V gene encodes CDR1 SGHTA and CDR2 FQGNSA. This CDR3 is 16 amino acids long. Trimming took 5 bases from V and 0 from J, leaving 14 bases between them. Filled out from reference TRBV7-2 and TRBJ1-3, the complete variable domain reads GAGVSQSPSNKVTEKGKDVELRCDPISGHTALYWYRQSLGQGLEFLIYFQGNSAPDKSGLPSDRFSAERTGGSVSTLTIQRTQQEDSAVYLCASSAKRGTSGNTIYFGEGSWLTVV.

This clonotype occurred a few times. The gene calls are TRBV6-2 or TRBV6-3 and TRBJ1-5, with TRBD1 as a possible D gene (5 bases). This CDR3 has 15 residues. Trimming took off 6 bases at V and 4 bases at J, with 16 bases between the two ends. Looked up from germline, CDR1 is MNHEY and CDR2 is SVGEGT. As DNA, the CDR3 is TGTGCCAGCAGGGGATTCAGGGAATCGAATCAGCCCCAGCATTTT. This sequence encodes CASRGFRESNQPQHF.

At least ten counts were recorded for this clonotype. The gene calls are TRBV7-3 and TRBJ2-5; D may be TRBD1 (6 bases). V was cut by 5 bases and J by 1 base, with 14 bases left in between. The CDR3 has 15 residues. Germline V CDR1 and CDR2: SGHTA, FQGTGA. In DNA, the CDR3 is TGTGCCAGCAGCACAATGACAGGAACCCAAGAGACCCAGTACTTC. Encoded protein: CASSTMTGTQETQYF.

This clonotype occurred many times. The gene calls are TRBV27 and TRBJ1-2; TRBD1 matches 7 bases. Trimming cost V 4 bases and J 4 bases; bases outside gene matches: 9. The length of the CDR3 is 15 residues. Germline CDR1 reads MNHEY; CDR2 reads SMNVEV (reference sequence). The DNA of the CDR3 is TGTGCCAGCAGTTCTACAGGGGTCCCCAGCTATGGCTACACCTTC. This translates into CASSSTGVPSYGYTF.

In this sample, this clonotype turned up many times. The genes are TRBV4-3 and TRBJ2-2, with D possibly TRBD1 on 5 matching bases. V was pared by 3 bases and J by 4 bases, with 9 bases between. This CDR3 has 14 residues. The germline gives CDR1 LGHNA, CDR2 YSLEER. The CDR3 here is CASSHQGGTGELFF. DNA of the CDR3: TGCGCCAGCAGCCACCAGGGCGGCACCGGGGAGCTGTTTTTT.

The table lists this clonotype with many counts. CDR3: CASSLAAGSDTEAFF. The CDR3 DNA sequence: TGTGCCAGCAGCTTAGCAGCGGGGTCGGACACTGAAGCTTTCTTT. This chain joins TRBV7-9 and TRBJ1-1, with D uncertain. The CDR3 runs to 15 residues. The V gene lost 0 bases and the J gene lost 3 bases, with 11 bases spanning the gap. The V gene's germline CDR1 is SEHNR and CDR2 FQNEAQ (reference sequence). The whole variable domain, filled in from reference TRBV7-9 and TRBJ1-1, reads DTGVSQNPRHKITKRGQNVTFRCDPISEHNRLYWYRQTLGQGPEFLTYFQNEAQLEKSRLLSDRFSAERPKGSFSTLEIQRTEQGDSAMYLCASSLAAGSDTEAFFGQGTRLTVV.

This clonotype showed up many times. The gene calls are TRBV20-1 and TRBJ2-3, with 8 nucleotides matching TRBD2. Germline lookup yields CDR1 DFQATT and CDR2 SNEGSKA (reference sequence). J was trimmed by 5 bases and V by 1 base; bases with no gene match: 11. CDR3 length equals 16 residues. CDR3 coding DNA: TGCAGTGCTAGAGGGACCGGGACTAGAAGGATAGATACGCAGTATTTT. This gives the protein CSARGTGTRRIDTQYF.

In regard to this clonotype: Being one base from a much bigger clone, this may be a read error. The CDR3 nucleotides read TGTGCCAGCAGCGCCCGAATAGGGACTAGCGGCTACAATGAGCAGCTCTTC. Its protein is CASSARIGTSGYNEQLF. This chain connects TRBV9 to TRBJ2-1; 11 bases are a match to TRBD2. The CDR3 totals 17 residues. Germline values: CDR1 SGDLS, CDR2 YYNGEE.

The CDR3, as DNA: TGTGCCAGCAGCTTAGTTACCGGGGGGCAAGAGACCCAGTACTTC. As protein: CASSLVTGGQETQYF. This chain links TRBV7-2 with TRBJ2-5, with TRBD2 identical over 7 bases. V gave up 1 base and J gave up 2 bases; unmatched junction bases: 4. The CDR3 has 15 amino acids. Germline values: CDR1 SGHTA, CDR2 FQGNSA.

In its sample, this clonotype was seen many times. This chain uses TRBV7-2 with TRBJ1-5; D may be TRBD1 (6 bases). With 2 bases removed from V and 7 bases from J, the gap between germline ends came to 12 bases. This CDR3 spans 14 amino acids. The germline gives CDR1 SGHTA, CDR2 FQGNSA. The chain's CDR3 is CASSLPGGGQPQHF. In DNA, the CDR3 is TGTGCCAGCAGCTTACCGGGGGGCGGGCAGCCCCAGCATTTT. Full variable domain (outside the CDR3, taken from reference TRBV7-2 and TRBJ1-5): GAGVSQSPSNKVTEKGKDVELRCDPISGHTALYWYRQSLGQGLEFLIYFQGNSAPDKSGLPSDRFSAERTGGSVSTLTIQRTQQEDSAVYLCASSLPGGGQPQHFGDGTRLSIL.

This clonotype occurred many times. The chain has TRBV20-1 and TRBJ1-4; no firm D call. Germline-derived CDR1 and CDR2 are DFQATT and SNEGSKA (reference sequence). This CDR3 comprises 15 residues. V was pared by 1 base and J by 3 bases, with 12 bases between. The CDR3 nucleotides read TGCAGTGCTAGAGGGGCGGAGTCGTCTAATGAAAAACTGTTTTTT. Translating it yields CSARGAESSNEKLFF.

This clonotype was observed at least ten times. This chain joins TRBV7-2 and TRBJ2-3, with D perhaps matching TRBD2 (5 bases). Between the trimmed V and J ends, which lost 3 bases and 4 bases, there was a span of 14 bases. Germline V gene data show CDR1 as SGHTA and CDR2 as FQGNSA. This CDR3 is built from 15 residues. In DNA form, the CDR3 reads TGTGCCAGCAGCTTCACTAGATCTCTCGCAGATACGCAGTATTTT. It yields the protein CASSFTRSLADTQYF.

This clonotype was seen more than once but under ten times. V and J are TRBV6-5 and TRBJ1-2, with D possibly matching TRBD1 (6 bases). Germline lookup yields CDR1 MNHEY and CDR2 SVGAGI. The CDR3 loop spans 16 amino acids. V lost 4 bases and J 6 bases, leaving 21 bases between the germline ends. The DNA for the CDR3 is TGTGCCAGCAGTTTGGGGCGGGGGGCCTACTCTAATGGCTACACCTTC. Translating gives CASSLGRGAYSNGYTF.

This clonotype showed up many times. The CDR3 loop is CASSTTYRPGGITGELFF. The CDR3 DNA is TGTGCCAGCAGCACAACTTATCGTCCAGGGGGGATCACCGGGGAGCTGTTTTTT. V and J are TRBV11-2 and TRBJ2-2, with D tentatively TRBD1 (7 bases). With 5 bases removed from V and 4 bases from J, the gap between germline ends came to 23 bases. The CDR3 extends over 18 amino acids. Germline values: CDR1 SGHAT, CDR2 FQNNGV.

This clonotype was picked up many times. This chain uses TRBV7-6 with TRBJ2-3, with D uncertain. Germline loops: CDR1 SGHVS, CDR2 FNYEAQ. This CDR3 has 15 residues. V lost 4 bases to trimming and J lost 0 bases, with 11 bases between them. The CDR3 bases are TGTGCCAGCAGCTCTGCCAGTGGTAGCACAGATACGCAGTATTTT. It specifies CASSSASGSTDTQYF.

This clonotype was counted at least ten times. This sequence joins TRBV5-1 and TRBJ2-3; D not certain. The V end lost 4 bases, the J end lost 3 bases, and 9 bases lay between the germline ends. This CDR3 contains 13 residues. Germline V gene sequence: CDR1 SGHRS, CDR2 YFSETQ. The CDR3 DNA sequence: TGCGCCAGCAGCCCAGTCCGGACAGATACGCAGTATTTT. This encodes CASSPVRTDTQYF.

This clonotype was seen at least ten times. The J gene is TRBJ2-5, the V gene TRBV7-2; TRBD2 matches at 9 bases. Per germline, CDR1 SGHTA and CDR2 FQGNSA. J gave up 5 bases and V 6 bases, and 10 bases lay outside the gene matches. This CDR3 region has 15 residues. The CDR3 region is CASRLRLAAGETQYF. CDR3 DNA sequence: TGTGCCAGCAGGCTCCGACTAGCGGCGGGGGAGACCCAGTACTTC.

This clonotype showed up many times. The chain recombines TRBV11-2 with TRBJ2-7, with D possibly TRBD1 on 6 matching bases. CDR1 and CDR2 from the germline V gene are SGHAT and FQNNGV. The germline V and J ends were trimmed by 3 bases and 4 bases, with 13 bases remaining between them. CDR3 size: 14 residues. CDR3 bases: TGTGCCAGCAGCTTTAGTGTCAGGGGATACGAGCAGTACTTC. Translation gives CASSFSVRGYEQYF.

This clonotype was counted many times. The chain uses TRBV7-2 and TRBJ1-6; unclear D gene. The CDR3 is made up of 13 amino acids. From germline, CDR1 is SGHTA and CDR2 FQGNSA. Deletions cut 3 bases from V and 11 bases from J, with 11 bases between. The CDR3 DNA follows: TGTGCCAGCAGCTTGGGTGGAGCGACACCCCTCCACTTT. This codes for CASSLGGATPLHF.

This clonotype showed up many times. The chain combines TRBV6-5 with TRBJ2-7; 8 bases fit TRBD1. Germline CDR1 reads MNHEY; CDR2 reads SVGAGI. J lost 2 bases, V lost 2 bases, and 2 bases had no gene match. The CDR3 has 14 residues. The CDR3 sequence: CASSYDRGTYEQYF. The DNA for the CDR3 is TGTGCCAGCAGTTACGACAGGGGTACCTACGAGCAGTACTTC.

This clonotype was seen at least ten times. This sequence joins TRBV20-1 and TRBJ2-5; D is perhaps TRBD1 or TRBD2 (5 bases each). CDR1 and CDR2 (germline): DFQATT, SNEGSKA (reference sequence). The CDR3 contains 15 residues. Trimming removed 4 bases at V and 4 bases at J, with 19 bases between. CDR3 nucleotide sequence: TGCAGTGCTAACTCACTCCGGGACGCGATAGAGACCCAGTACTTC. Residues: CSANSLRDAIETQYF.

This clonotype was picked up many times. This chain links TRBV29-1 with TRBJ2-5; 7 bases align to TRBD2. V was pared by 4 bases and J by 2 bases, with 4 bases of the junction left unmatched. The CDR3 runs 13 residues. Germline V gene sequence: CDR1 SQVTM, CDR2 ANQGSEA. CDR3 sequence: CSVGGRRQETQYF. CDR3 in DNA: TGCAGCGTTGGCGGGAGACGGCAAGAGACCCAGTACTTC.

This clonotype occurred many times. V gene TRBV20-1 combines with J gene TRBJ2-2, with 12 bases identical to TRBD2. J lost 7 bases, V lost 5 bases, and 8 bases had no gene match. The CDR3 contains 15 residues. Germline V lookup: CDR1 DFQATT, CDR2 SNEGSKA (reference sequence). The CDR3 sequence: CSAGASGRDSGELFF. The CDR3 DNA reads as TGCAGTGCTGGGGCTAGCGGGAGGGATAGCGGGGAGCTGTTTTTT.

This clonotype was detected ten times or more. The chain links TRBV2 to TRBJ1-6; D is unclear. From germline, CDR1 is SNHLY and CDR2 FYNNEI. This CDR3 has 14 residues. V was cut by 4 bases and J by 6 bases, with 10 bases left in between. CDR3 nucleotide sequence: TGTGCCAGCAGTGTCGGGGTTGCTAATTCACCCCTCCACTTT. Translating gives CASSVGVANSPLHF.

For this clonotype: Possible read error: a much larger clone is one base away. This chain joins TRBV10-3 and TRBJ1-6; TRBD1 is a possible D gene (5 bases). The CDR3 runs to 13 residues. V lost 10 bases and J 10 bases, leaving 17 bases between the germline ends. Germline assignment: CDR1 ENHRY and CDR2 SYGVKD. The CDR3 loop reads CASLEGNLSPLHF. The CDR3 DNA follows: TGTGCCAGCCTCGAGGGGAATTTGTCACCCCTCCACTTT.

This clonotype was observed at least ten times. The gene calls are TRBV5-1 and TRBJ2-7; D is unclear. Germline V gene data show CDR1 as SGHRS and CDR2 as YFSETQ. This CDR3 spans 11 amino acids. V lost 4 bases and J 3 bases, leaving 5 bases between the germline ends. This CDR3 reads CASSPDYEQYF. CDR3 DNA sequence: TGCGCCAGCAGCCCCGACTACGAGCAGTACTTC.